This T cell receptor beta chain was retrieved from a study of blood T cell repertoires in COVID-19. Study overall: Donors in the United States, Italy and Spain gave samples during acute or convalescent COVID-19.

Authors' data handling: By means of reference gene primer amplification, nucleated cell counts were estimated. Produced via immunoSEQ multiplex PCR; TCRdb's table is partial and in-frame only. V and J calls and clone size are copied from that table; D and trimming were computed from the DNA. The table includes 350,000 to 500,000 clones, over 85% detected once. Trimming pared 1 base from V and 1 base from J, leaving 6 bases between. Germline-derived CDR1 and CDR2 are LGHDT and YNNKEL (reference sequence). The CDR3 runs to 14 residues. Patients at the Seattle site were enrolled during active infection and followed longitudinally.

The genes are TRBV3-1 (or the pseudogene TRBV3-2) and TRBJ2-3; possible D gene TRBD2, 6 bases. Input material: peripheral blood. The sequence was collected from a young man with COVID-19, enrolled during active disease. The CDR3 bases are TGTGCCAGCAGCCAAGCGGGAGGCACAGATACGCAGTATTTT. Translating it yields CASSQAGGTDTQYF.